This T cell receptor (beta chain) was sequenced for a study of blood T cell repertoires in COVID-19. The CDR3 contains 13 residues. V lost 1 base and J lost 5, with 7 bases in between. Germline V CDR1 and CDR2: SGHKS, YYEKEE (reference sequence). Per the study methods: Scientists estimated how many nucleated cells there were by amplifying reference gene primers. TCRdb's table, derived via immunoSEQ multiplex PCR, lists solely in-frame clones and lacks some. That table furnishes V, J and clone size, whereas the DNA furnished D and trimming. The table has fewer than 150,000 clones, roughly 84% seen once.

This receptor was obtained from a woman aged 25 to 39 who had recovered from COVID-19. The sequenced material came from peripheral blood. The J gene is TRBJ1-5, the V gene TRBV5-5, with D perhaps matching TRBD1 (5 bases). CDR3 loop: CASSLKGYQPQHF. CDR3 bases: TGTGCCAGCAGCTTGAAGGGGTATCAGCCCCAGCATTTT.